Each of the 15 T cell receptor beta chains below was sequenced from the same sample in a study of shared clonotypes between healthy human individuals (dated by TCRdb to the early 2020s). Libraries came from the immunoSEQ multiplex PCR assay. The immuneACCESS repertoire file appears here via TCRdb, limited to in-frame rearrangements. These files lack a portion of the clones; in checked studies, under half of the deficit traces to unresolved V genes, and the cause of the others is not known. The sample records roughly 220,000 clones, approximately 65% of which are singletons. 11% of the sample comes from the top ten. Sequencing input: memory CD4+ T cells sorted from blood. In light of the paper, this sample's cell subset or site label describes: CD45RA-negative fraction. The receptors derive from a man between 25 and 39 years old in good health.

This chain uses TRBV6-5 with TRBJ2-1, with 10 bases matching TRBD2. The germline gives CDR1 MNHEY, CDR2 SVGAGI. The CDR3 length is 16 residues. Germline trimming cut 0 bases from V and 6 bases from J; bases unmatched to any gene: 5. The CDR3: CASSYSSSGGFNEQFF. Written as DNA, the CDR3 is TGTGCCAGCAGTTACTCATCTAGCGGGGGTTTCAATGAGCAGTTCTTC.

The chain carries TRBV18 and TRBJ2-5, with D possibly TRBD1 on 6 matching bases. V gave up 2 bases and J gave up 2 bases, with 12 bases separating them. The germline V gene encodes CDR1 KGHSH and CDR2 LQKENI. The CDR3 runs to 15 residues. The CDR3: CASSPTTGTQETQYF. DNA for the CDR3: TGTGCCAGCTCACCAACCACCGGGACACAAGAGACCCAGTACTTC.

V usage is TRBV5-6 and J usage is TRBJ2-3; a weak D match, TRBD1 (5 bases). Germline-derived CDR1 and CDR2 are SGHDT and YYEEEE. The CDR3 is made up of 15 amino acids. Trimming left V 1 base short and J 4 bases short, with 13 bases between. The CDR3 spells CASSLFRVGSDTQYF. The CDR3, as DNA: TGTGCCAGCAGCTTGTTCAGGGTAGGGTCAGATACGCAGTATTTT.

This clone was counted a few times. CDR3 residues: CASSRDLEKLFF. The CDR3 DNA reads as TGCGCCAGCAGCAGGGACCTTGAAAAACTGTTTTTT. This chain joins TRBV5-1 and TRBJ1-4, with D possibly matching TRBD1 (5 bases). V was shortened by 4 bases and J by 7 bases, with 8 bases between the two germline ends. CDR3 length: 12 amino acids. Germline V gives CDR1 SGHRS, CDR2 YFSETQ.

This clone was seen a handful of times. The rearrangement uses TRBV2 and TRBJ2-3; D gene uncertain. Germline V gives CDR1 SNHLY, CDR2 FYNNEI. The CDR3 is 11 amino acids. V lost 7 bases, J lost 5 bases, and 7 bases lay in between. The CDR3: CASKVGDTQYF. CDR3 nucleotides: TGTGCCAGCAAGGTAGGAGATACGCAGTATTTT.

J is TRBJ2-5 and V is TRBV5-1, with a weak D call TRBD2 (6 bases). This CDR3 spans 15 amino acids. The germline V gene has CDR1 SGHRS and CDR2 YFSETQ. The V gene lost 4 bases and the J gene lost 5 bases, with 18 bases spanning the gap. The CDR3: CASSPEGLGGETQYF. CDR3 nucleotides: TGCGCCAGCAGCCCGGAGGGCCTGGGAGGTGAGACCCAGTACTTC.

The chain is built from TRBV5-4 and TRBJ1-2; D is unresolved. Trimming shortened V by 4 bases and J by 7 bases, and 11 bases separated the two germline ends. The CDR3 has 12 amino acids. Germline-derived CDR1 and CDR2 are SGHNT and YYREEE (reference sequence). CDR3 sequence (DNA): TGTGCCAGCAGCCCTACGGACCGTGGCTACACCTTC. Protein product: CASSPTDRGYTF.

The rearrangement joins TRBV9 to TRBJ2-2; D is unclear. V dropped 0 bases and J dropped 8 bases, with 5 bases sitting between them. This CDR3 is built from 12 residues. Germline CDR1 is SGDLS and CDR2 is YYNGEE. The DNA of the CDR3 is TGTGCCAGCAGCGTAGCTGAGGGGGAGCTGTTTTTT. It yields the protein CASSVAEGELFF.

This clone was recorded a few times. The chain combines TRBV19 with TRBJ2-6; 9 nucleotides line up with TRBD1. The V and J ends lost 4 bases and 0 bases, in that order; junction bases with no gene match: 7. Germline CDR1 and CDR2: LNHDA and SQIVND (reference sequence). The CDR3 sequence is 18 residues long. The CDR3 coding sequence is TGTGCCAGTAGTAGCCGACAGGGGGATTTCTCTGGGGCCAACGTCCTGACTTTC. It yields the protein CASSSRQGDFSGANVLTF.

The gene calls are TRBV6-5 and TRBJ1-5; D might be TRBD1 (5 bases). Trimming shortened V by 8 bases and J by 7 bases, and 15 bases separated the two germline ends. The CDR3 is 13 residues long. Germline V CDR1 and CDR2: MNHEY, SVGAGI. The CDR3 loop is CASSDRPEQPQHF. For the CDR3, the DNA is TGTGCCAGCTCTGACAGACCTGAACAGCCCCAGCATTTT.

The chain employs TRBV5-1 and TRBJ2-1; 10 bases align to TRBD2. The CDR3 runs 15 residues. The germline CDR1 and CDR2 sequences are SGHRS and YFSETQ. V was clipped by 4 bases and J by 5 bases; unmatched bases: 6. The chain's CDR3 is CASSRTSGMDNEQFF. The CDR3 DNA reads as TGCGCCAGCAGCAGAACTAGCGGGATGGACAATGAGCAGTTCTTC.

V gene TRBV6-6 combines with J gene TRBJ1-1, with D tentatively TRBD1 (5 bases). The CDR3 has 15 amino acids. Looked up from germline, CDR1 is MNHNY and CDR2 is SVGAGI (reference sequence). The ends were cut back, 0 bases at V and 4 bases at J, with 12 bases in the middle. This CDR3 reads CASSYSGLRGTEAFF. In DNA form, the CDR3 reads TGTGCCAGCAGTTACTCGGGACTTAGAGGCACTGAAGCTTTCTTT.

The CDR3 bases are TGTGCCAGCAGCTCGGGCGGCGGGACAAAGAAAGAGACCCAGTACTTC. Translation: CASSSGGGTKKETQYF. This chain links TRBV11-2 with TRBJ2-5; either TRBD1 or TRBD2 may supply D (6 bases each). The CDR3 runs 16 residues. CDR1 is SGHAT and CDR2 is FQNNGV in the germline V gene. Trimming took 4 bases from V and 3 from J, leaving 18 bases between them. Supplemented by reference TRBV11-2 and TRBJ2-5, the full variable domain reads EAGVAQSPRYKIIEKRQSVAFWCNPISGHATLYWYQQILGQGPKLLIQFQNNGVVDDSQLPKDRFSAERLKGVDSTLKIQPAKLEDSAVYLCASSSGGGTKKETQYFGPGTRLLVL.

The chain couples TRBV7-3 to TRBJ2-1; possible D gene TRBD2, 6 bases. Germline V gene sequence: CDR1 SGHTA, CDR2 FQGTGA. The length of the CDR3 is 18 residues. The V gene lost 6 bases and the J gene lost 0 bases, with 21 bases spanning the gap. CDR3 nucleotide sequence: TGTGCCAGCAGTCTTATACCAACGGGGAGGCTCTCCTACAATGAGCAGTTCTTC. It yields the protein CASSLIPTGRLSYNEQFF.

The rearrangement links TRBV5-6 to TRBJ1-2; 9 bases are a match to TRBD1. The junction had 7 bases not matched to a gene; V was cut back by 6 bases and J by 4 bases. CDR3 length: 14 amino acids. Germline assignment: CDR1 SGHDT and CDR2 YYEEEE. CDR3 nucleotide sequence: TGTGCCAGCATCCGACAGGGGGTTGTCTATGGCTACACCTTC. Its protein product is CASIRQGVVYGYTF.